The 21 T cell receptor beta chains in this list originate from one sample, sequenced in a study of T cell repertoires in cytomegalovirus infection. Their antigens are not known. TCRdb called the reads again in MiXCR, with one record for every CDR3 protein. The data contain approximately 470,000 distinct CDR3 sequences, approximately 46% of them singletons. This specimen was cultured PBMCs, taken from culture after CMV antigen stimulation. Receptor source: a human donor in good health (CMV status not recorded). Some clones in this sample may be carry-over from other donors' samples.

This clonotype has only a few counts. The J gene is TRBJ2-2, the V gene TRBV27; the match to TRBD2 covers 12 bases. Germline CDR1 and CDR2: MNHEY and SMNVEV (reference sequence). V trimming: 5 bases; J trimming: 7 bases; junction bases outside the gene matches: 8. This CDR3 has 16 amino acids. The CDR3 region has the DNA TGTGCCAGCAGTCGGTGGACTAGCGGGGAGGGCGGGGAGCTGTTTTTT. Translating it yields CASSRWTSGEGGELFF.

The V and J genes are TRBV25-1 and TRBJ2-1, with 11 bases aligning to TRBD2. This CDR3 comprises 15 residues. Germline CDR1 is MGHDK and CDR2 is SYGVNS. V shed 2 bases, J shed 7 bases, and the junction held 4 bases outside the gene matches. The CDR3 sequence: CASSEAGTSGNEQFF. The CDR3 coding sequence is TGTGCCAGCAGTGAAGCCGGGACTAGCGGTAATGAGCAGTTCTTC.

The V gene is TRBV20-1, the J gene TRBJ2-2, with D possibly matching TRBD2 (6 bases). The CDR3 spans 15 residues. Trimming left V 0 bases short and J 4 bases short, with 12 bases between. CDR1 is DFQATT and CDR2 is SNEGSKA in the germline V gene (reference sequence). Here the CDR3 reads CSARDPGEGTGELFF. The CDR3 nucleotides are TGCAGTGCTAGAGATCCGGGAGAGGGCACCGGGGAGCTGTTTTTT.

Here the CDR3 reads CASRNTPGGASPLHF. The CDR3 DNA sequence: TGTGCCAGCAGAAACACTCCAGGGGGCGCTTCACCCCTCCACTTT. The chain recombines TRBV5-4 with TRBJ1-6; TRBD1 agrees at 8 bases. The trim removed 5 bases at V and 9 bases at J, leaving 10 bases unmatched. The CDR3 is made up of 15 amino acids. Germline V CDR1 and CDR2: SGHNT, YYREEE (reference sequence).

The V gene is TRBV25-1, the J gene TRBJ1-1; D may be TRBD1 (5 bases). Per the germline V gene, CDR1 is MGHDK and CDR2 is SYGVNS. CDR3 length: 12 residues. V lost 6 bases and J lost 10, with 15 bases in between. The CDR3 reads CASRQAPGVAFF. CDR3 nucleotide sequence: TGTGCCAGCAGACAGGCTCCCGGGGTAGCTTTCTTT. Full variable domain (rest looked up from reference TRBV25-1 and TRBJ1-1): EADIYQTPRYLVIGTGKKITLECSQTMGHDKMYWYQQDPGMELHLIHYSYGVNSTEKGDLSSESTVSRIRTEHFPLTLESARPSHTSQYLCASRQAPGVAFFGQGTRLTVV.

This clonotype was recorded a few times. The chain couples TRBV4-3 to TRBJ1-4; maybe TRBD1 (6 bases). CDR3 length: 16 residues. Germline V gene data show CDR1 as LGHNA and CDR2 as YSLEER. The V and J ends lost 0 bases and 2 bases respectively, with 10 bases between them. In DNA form, the CDR3 reads TGCGCCAGCAGCCAAGATGTGAGGGGGACTAATGAAAAACTGTTTTTT. Translated, it gives CASSQDVRGTNEKLFF.

This clonotype was counted a single time. The rearrangement joins TRBV7-9 to TRBJ1-2, with unresolved D. The V end lost 7 bases, the J end lost 6 bases, and 15 bases lay between the germline ends. Germline-derived CDR1 and CDR2 are SEHNR and FQNEAQ (reference sequence). CDR3 length equals 13 residues. This CDR3 is CASTGTIPNGYTF. The CDR3, as DNA: TGTGCCAGCACGGGAACGATTCCAAATGGCTACACCTTC. Complete variable domain (other parts from reference TRBV7-9 and TRBJ1-2): DTGVSQNPRHKITKRGQNVTFRCDPISEHNRLYWYRQTLGQGPEFLTYFQNEAQLEKSRLLSDRFSAERPKGSFSTLEIQRTEQGDSAMYLCASTGTIPNGYTFGSGTRLTVV.

V and J are TRBV7-9 and TRBJ2-7; 11 bases agree with TRBD2. The V segment lost 4 bases and the J segment 2 bases; nucleotides outside the gene matches: 4. Germline-derived CDR1 and CDR2 are SEHNR and FQNEAQ (reference sequence). The CDR3 extends over 15 amino acids. CDR3 DNA: TGTGCCAGCAGCTCGACTAGCGGGAAGACCTACGAGCAGTACTTC. Protein sequence: CASSSTSGKTYEQYF.

The chain has TRBV20-1 and TRBJ1-2; no reliable D call. CDR1 and CDR2 from the germline V gene are DFQATT and SNEGSKA (reference sequence). The CDR3 is 14 amino acids. Trimming stripped 1 base from V and 4 bases from J, with 13 bases between. CDR3 loop: CSARVRVGGYGYTF. CDR3 nucleotides: TGCAGTGCTAGAGTTAGGGTGGGAGGCTATGGCTACACCTTC.

The CDR3 DNA reads TGTGCCAGTAGTATCGCGGTTAACCAAGAGACCCAGTACTTC. It specifies CASSIAVNQETQYF. This chain connects TRBV19 to TRBJ2-5; D gene unclear. Germline values: CDR1 LNHDA, CDR2 SQIVND (reference sequence). The CDR3 is made up of 14 amino acids. Trimming cost V 3 bases and J 0 bases, with 8 bases left between them.

CDR3 nucleotide sequence: TGTGCCAGCAGCTTCTCCGGGAGGGCCAGTACCGGGGAGCTGTTTTTT. Translating gives CASSFSGRASTGELFF. This chain joins TRBV7-6 and TRBJ2-2; 8 bases fit TRBD2. CDR3 size: 16 residues. V lost 3 bases, J lost 5 bases, and 8 bases stayed unmatched. Per germline, CDR1 SGHVS and CDR2 FNYEAQ. The full variable domain, completed using reference TRBV7-6 and TRBJ2-2, is GAGVSQSPRYKVTKRGQDVALRCDPISGHVSLYWYRQALGQGPEFLTYFNYEAQQDKSGLPNDRFSAERPEGSISTLTIQRTEQRDSAMYRCASSFSGRASTGELFFGEGSRLTVL.

V and J are TRBV10-3 and TRBJ2-3; no clear D gene. The CDR3 totals 11 residues. V was trimmed by 3 bases and J by 6 bases, leaving 4 bases between them. CDR1 is ENHRY and CDR2 is SYGVKD in the germline V gene. The CDR3 sequence is CAISDRDTQYF. CDR3 in DNA: TGTGCCATCAGTGACAGGGATACGCAGTATTTT.

V is TRBV7-2 and J is TRBJ2-3, with D perhaps matching TRBD2 (7 bases). Germline lookup yields CDR1 SGHTA and CDR2 FQGNSA. Deletions cut 0 bases from V and 6 bases from J, with 16 bases between. The CDR3 covers 16 residues. The CDR3 DNA reads as TGTGCCAGCAGCTTAGCGCGAGGGGGGGCGGGCGATACGCAGTATTTT. This sequence encodes CASSLARGGAGDTQYF.

The V and J genes are TRBV4-2 and TRBJ2-3; a weak D match, TRBD1 (6 bases). In germline, CDR1 is LGHNA, CDR2 YNFKEQ. The V end lost 4 bases, the J end lost 4 bases, and 9 bases lay between the germline ends. This CDR3 comprises 13 residues. CDR3 DNA sequence: TGTGCCAGCAGCCCTGCAGGGGCAGATACGCAGTATTTT. Protein sequence: CASSPAGADTQYF.

The rearrangement uses TRBV28 and TRBJ1-2; D is undetermined. The germline CDR1 and CDR2 sequences are MDHEN and SYDVKM. The CDR3 runs to 15 residues. The germline V and J ends were trimmed by 6 bases and 4 bases, with 18 bases remaining between them. The CDR3 loop is CASSSTSESLYGYTF. CDR3 DNA: TGTGCCAGCAGCTCAACCTCGGAGAGCCTCTATGGCTACACCTTC.

Only a few counts were recorded for this clonotype. The J gene is TRBJ1-1, the V gene TRBV10-3, with TRBD1 matching over 9 bases. Germline V gives CDR1 ENHRY, CDR2 SYGVKD. There are 14 residues in the CDR3. V lost 5 bases to trimming and J lost 5 bases; unmatched junction nucleotides: 6. The CDR3 region is CAISQGQGGTEAFF. The DNA for the CDR3 is TGTGCCATCAGTCAGGGACAGGGAGGAACTGAAGCTTTCTTT.

This clonotype was seen a few times. CDR3 residues: CASSYSIFRPQETQYF. The CDR3 DNA reads as TGTGCCAGCAGTTACTCGATTTTTAGACCCCAAGAGACCCAGTACTTC. The chain uses TRBV6-2 or TRBV6-3 and TRBJ2-5; D not resolved. V lost 0 bases, J lost 1 base, and 12 bases lay in between. Germline CDR1 MNHEY, CDR2 SVGEGT. This CDR3 spans 16 amino acids.

V usage is TRBV20-1 and J usage is TRBJ2-2; D is perhaps TRBD1 or TRBD2 (5 bases each). V dropped 6 bases and J dropped 3 bases, with 14 bases sitting between them. Per germline, CDR1 DFQATT and CDR2 SNEGSKA (reference sequence). The CDR3 covers 14 residues. The CDR3 loop reads CSATGTFDTGELFF. The CDR3 nucleotides are TGCAGTGCAACCGGGACCTTTGACACCGGGGAGCTGTTTTTT.

This chain joins TRBV6-1 and TRBJ2-5; 8 nucleotides match TRBD2. The germline gives CDR1 MNHNS, CDR2 SASEGT. The CDR3 sequence is 15 residues long. J lost 2 bases, V lost 7 bases, and 9 bases had no gene match. CDR3 protein: CASMGIAGPQETQYF. The CDR3 coding sequence is TGTGCCAGCATGGGTATAGCGGGACCACAAGAGACCCAGTACTTC.

This clonotype was observed once. This rearrangement joins TRBV28 to TRBJ2-1; 8 nucleotides align to TRBD1. Trimming cost V 5 bases and J 2 bases; bases outside gene matches: 5. The CDR3 loop spans 15 amino acids. Germline V gene sequence: CDR1 MDHEN, CDR2 SYDVKM. The CDR3 here is CASSAGTGAYNEQFF. The CDR3 region has the DNA TGTGCCAGCAGTGCCGGGACAGGTGCCTACAATGAGCAGTTCTTC.

This clonotype was counted a few times. This chain links TRBV4-1 with TRBJ2-1; D tentatively fits TRBD1 or TRBD2 (6 bases each). Germline CDR1 reads MGHRA; CDR2 reads YSYEKL. V was cut by 1 base and J by 8 bases, with 15 bases left in between. The CDR3 is 15 amino acids. Here the CDR3 DNA reads TGCGCCAGCAGCCAAGGGGGGGCGGGGCGGGATGAGCAGTTCTTC. This codes for CASSQGGAGRDEQFF.